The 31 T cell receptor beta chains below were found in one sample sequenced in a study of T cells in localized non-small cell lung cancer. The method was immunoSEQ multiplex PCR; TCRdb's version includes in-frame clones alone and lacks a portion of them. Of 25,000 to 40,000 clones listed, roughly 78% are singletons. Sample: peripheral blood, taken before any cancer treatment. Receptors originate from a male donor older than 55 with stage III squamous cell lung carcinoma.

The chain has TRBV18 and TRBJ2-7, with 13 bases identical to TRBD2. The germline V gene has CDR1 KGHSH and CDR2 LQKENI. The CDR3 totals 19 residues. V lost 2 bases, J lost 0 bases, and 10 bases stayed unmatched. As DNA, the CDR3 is TGTGCCAGCTCACCAGACTTCGGACTAGCGGGGGAGAGCTCCTACGAGCAGTACTTC. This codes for CASSPDFGLAGESSYEQYF. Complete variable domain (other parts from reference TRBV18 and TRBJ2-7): NAGVMQNPRHLVRRRGQEARLRCSPMKGHSHVYWYRQLPEEGLKFMVYLQKENIIDESGMPKERFSAEFPKEGPSILRIQQVVRGDSAAYFCASSPDFGLAGESSYEQYFGPGTRLTVT.

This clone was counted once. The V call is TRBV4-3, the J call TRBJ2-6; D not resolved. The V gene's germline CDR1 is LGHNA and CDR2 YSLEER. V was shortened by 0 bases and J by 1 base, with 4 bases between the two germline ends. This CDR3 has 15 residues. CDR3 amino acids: CASSQDRSGANVLTF. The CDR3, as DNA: TGCGCCAGCAGCCAAGATCGGTCTGGGGCCAACGTCCTGACTTTC.

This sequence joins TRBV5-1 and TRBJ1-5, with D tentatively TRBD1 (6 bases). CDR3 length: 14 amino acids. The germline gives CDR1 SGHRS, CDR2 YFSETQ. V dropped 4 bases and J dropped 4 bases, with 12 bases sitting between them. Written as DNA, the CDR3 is TGCGCCAGCAGCCCAAGAGGGGGGAATCAGCCCCAGCATTTT. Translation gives CASSPRGGNQPQHF. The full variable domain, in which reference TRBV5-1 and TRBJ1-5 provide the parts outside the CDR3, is KAGVTQTPRYLIKTRGQQVTLSCSPISGHRSVSWYQQTPGQGLQFLFEYFSETQRNKGNFPGRFSGRQFSNSRSEMNVSTLELGDSALYLCASSPRGGNQPQHFGDGTRLSIL.

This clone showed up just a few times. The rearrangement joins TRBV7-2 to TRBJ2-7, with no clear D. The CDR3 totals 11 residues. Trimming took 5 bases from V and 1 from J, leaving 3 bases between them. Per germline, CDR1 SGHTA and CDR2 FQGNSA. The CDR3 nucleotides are TGTGCCAGCAGCCCGTCCTACGAGCAGTACTTC. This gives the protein CASSPSYEQYF.

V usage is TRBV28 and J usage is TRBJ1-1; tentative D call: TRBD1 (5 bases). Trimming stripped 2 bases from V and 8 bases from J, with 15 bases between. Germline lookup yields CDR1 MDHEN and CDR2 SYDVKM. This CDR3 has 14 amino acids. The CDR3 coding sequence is TGTGCCAGCAGTTTACAACCCTCTCACAGGGAAGCTTTCTTT. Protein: CASSLQPSHREAFF.

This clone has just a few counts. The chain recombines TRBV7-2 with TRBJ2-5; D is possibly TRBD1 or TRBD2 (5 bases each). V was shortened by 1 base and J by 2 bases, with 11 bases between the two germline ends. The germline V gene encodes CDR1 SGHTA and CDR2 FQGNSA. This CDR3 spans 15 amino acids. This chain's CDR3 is CASSLGGFRQETQYF. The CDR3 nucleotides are TGTGCCAGCAGCTTAGGGGGGTTTCGGCAAGAGACCCAGTACTTC. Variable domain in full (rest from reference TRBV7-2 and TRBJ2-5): GAGVSQSPSNKVTEKGKDVELRCDPISGHTALYWYRQSLGQGLEFLIYFQGNSAPDKSGLPSDRFSAERTGGSVSTLTIQRTQQEDSAVYLCASSLGGFRQETQYFGPGTRLLVL.

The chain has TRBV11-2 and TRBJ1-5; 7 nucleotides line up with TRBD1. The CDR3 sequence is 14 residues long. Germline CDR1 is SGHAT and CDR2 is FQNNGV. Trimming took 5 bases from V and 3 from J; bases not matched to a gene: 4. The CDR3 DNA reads TGTGCCAGCAGCGCCGGGACAGCCAATCAGCCCCAGCATTTT. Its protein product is CASSAGTANQPQHF.

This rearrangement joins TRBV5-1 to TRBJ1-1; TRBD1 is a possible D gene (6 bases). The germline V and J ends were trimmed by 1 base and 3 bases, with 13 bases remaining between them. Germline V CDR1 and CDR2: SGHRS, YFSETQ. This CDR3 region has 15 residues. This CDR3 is CASSLRGEKHTEAFF. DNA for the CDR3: TGCGCCAGCAGCTTGAGGGGGGAGAAGCACACTGAAGCTTTCTTT.

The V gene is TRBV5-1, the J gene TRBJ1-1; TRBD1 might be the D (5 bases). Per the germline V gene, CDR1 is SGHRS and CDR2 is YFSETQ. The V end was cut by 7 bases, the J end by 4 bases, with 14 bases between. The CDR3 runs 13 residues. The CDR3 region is CASSLGDATEAFF. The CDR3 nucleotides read TGCGCCAGCTCCCTGGGGGATGCCACTGAAGCTTTCTTT.

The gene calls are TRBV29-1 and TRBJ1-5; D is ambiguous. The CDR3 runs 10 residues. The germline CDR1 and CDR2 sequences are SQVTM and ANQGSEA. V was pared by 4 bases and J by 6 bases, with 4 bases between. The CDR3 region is CSVGTQPQHF. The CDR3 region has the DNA TGCAGCGTTGGAACTCAGCCCCAGCATTTT.

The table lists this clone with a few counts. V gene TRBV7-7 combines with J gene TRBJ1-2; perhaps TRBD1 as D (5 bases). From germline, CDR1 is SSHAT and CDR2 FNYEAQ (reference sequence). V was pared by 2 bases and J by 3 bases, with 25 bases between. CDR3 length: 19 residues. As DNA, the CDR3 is TGTGCCAGCAGCTTATTCAGGGTTGGGGCTGGGCCATTCTACTATGGCTACACCTTC. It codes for CASSLFRVGAGPFYYGYTF.

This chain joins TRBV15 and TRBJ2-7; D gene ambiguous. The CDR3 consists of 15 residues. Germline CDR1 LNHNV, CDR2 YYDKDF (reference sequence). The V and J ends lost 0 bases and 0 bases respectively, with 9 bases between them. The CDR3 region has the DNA TGTGCCACCAGCAGAGATGGAGAAAGCTCCTACGAGCAGTACTTC. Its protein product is CATSRDGESSYEQYF.

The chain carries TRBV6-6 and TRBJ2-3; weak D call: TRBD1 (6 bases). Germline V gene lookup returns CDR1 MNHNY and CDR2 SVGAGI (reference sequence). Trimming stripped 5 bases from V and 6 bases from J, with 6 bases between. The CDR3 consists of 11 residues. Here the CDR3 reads CASSRGDTQYF. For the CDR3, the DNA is TGTGCCAGCAGTAGGGGGGATACGCAGTATTTT.

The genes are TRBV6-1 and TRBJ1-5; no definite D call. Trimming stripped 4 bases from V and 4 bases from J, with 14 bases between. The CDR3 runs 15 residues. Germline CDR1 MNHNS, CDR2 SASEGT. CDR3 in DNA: TGTGCCAGCAGTGTTGATCTCAGCCCAAATCAGCCCCAGCATTTT. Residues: CASSVDLSPNQPQHF.

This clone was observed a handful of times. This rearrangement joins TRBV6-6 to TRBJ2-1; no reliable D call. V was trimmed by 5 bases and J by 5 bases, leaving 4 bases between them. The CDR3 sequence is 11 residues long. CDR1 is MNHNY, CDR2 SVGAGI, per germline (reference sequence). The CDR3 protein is CASSPNNEQFF. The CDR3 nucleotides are TGTGCCAGCAGTCCCAACAATGAGCAGTTCTTC.

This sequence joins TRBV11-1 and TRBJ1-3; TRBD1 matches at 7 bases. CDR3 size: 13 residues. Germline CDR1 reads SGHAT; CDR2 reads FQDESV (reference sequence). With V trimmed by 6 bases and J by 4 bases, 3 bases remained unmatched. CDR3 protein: CASSWDSGNTIYF. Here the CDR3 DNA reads TGTGCCAGCAGTTGGGACAGCGGAAACACCATATATTTT. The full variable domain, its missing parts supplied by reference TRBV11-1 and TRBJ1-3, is EAEVAQSPRYKITEKSQAVAFWCDPISGHATLYWYRQILGQGPELLVQFQDESVVDDSQLPKDRFSAERLKGVDSTLKIQPAELGDSAMYLCASSWDSGNTIYFGEGSWLTVV.

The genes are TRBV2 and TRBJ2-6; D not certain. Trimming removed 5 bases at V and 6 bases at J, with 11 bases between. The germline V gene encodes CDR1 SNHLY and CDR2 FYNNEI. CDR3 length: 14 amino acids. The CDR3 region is CASSFGGEANVLTF. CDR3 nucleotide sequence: TGTGCCAGCAGTTTCGGTGGGGAGGCCAACGTCCTGACTTTC.

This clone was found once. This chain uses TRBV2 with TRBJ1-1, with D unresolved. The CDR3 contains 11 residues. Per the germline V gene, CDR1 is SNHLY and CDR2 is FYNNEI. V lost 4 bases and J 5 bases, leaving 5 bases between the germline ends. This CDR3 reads CASSAGTEAFF. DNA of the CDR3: TGTGCCAGCAGTGCGGGGACTGAAGCTTTCTTT. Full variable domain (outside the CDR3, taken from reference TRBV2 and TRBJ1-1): EPEVTQTPSHQVTQMGQEVILRCVPISNHLYFYWYRQILGQKVEFLVSFYNNEISEKSEIFDDQFSVERPDGSNFTLKIRSTKLEDSAMYFCASSAGTEAFFGQGTRLTVV.

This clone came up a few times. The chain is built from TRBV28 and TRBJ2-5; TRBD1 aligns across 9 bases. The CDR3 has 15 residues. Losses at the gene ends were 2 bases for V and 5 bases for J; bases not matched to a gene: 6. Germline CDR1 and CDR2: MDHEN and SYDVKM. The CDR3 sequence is CASSLNRGRGETQYF. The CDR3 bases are TGTGCCAGCAGTTTAAACAGGGGGCGCGGGGAGACCCAGTACTTC.

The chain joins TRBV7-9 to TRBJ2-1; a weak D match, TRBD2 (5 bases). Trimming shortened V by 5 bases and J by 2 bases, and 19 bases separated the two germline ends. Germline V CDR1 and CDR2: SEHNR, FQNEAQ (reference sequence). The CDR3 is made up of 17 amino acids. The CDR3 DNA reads TGTGCCAGCAGCCCCCGGTCAGCGGCCGGGGCCTACAATGAGCAGTTCTTC. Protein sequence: CASSPRSAAGAYNEQFF.

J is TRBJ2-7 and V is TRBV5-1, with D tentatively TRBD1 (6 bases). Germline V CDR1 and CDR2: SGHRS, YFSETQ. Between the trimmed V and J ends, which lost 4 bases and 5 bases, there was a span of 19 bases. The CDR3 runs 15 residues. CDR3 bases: TGCGCCAGCAGCATCGGACAGCCTCTTAAGGACGAGCAGTACTTC. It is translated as CASSIGQPLKDEQYF.

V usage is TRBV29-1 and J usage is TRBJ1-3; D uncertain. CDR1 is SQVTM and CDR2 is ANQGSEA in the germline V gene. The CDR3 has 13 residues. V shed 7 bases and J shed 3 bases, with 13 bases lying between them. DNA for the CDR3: TGCAGCGGCGCGATGGGAAATGGAAACACCATATATTTT. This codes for CSGAMGNGNTIYF.

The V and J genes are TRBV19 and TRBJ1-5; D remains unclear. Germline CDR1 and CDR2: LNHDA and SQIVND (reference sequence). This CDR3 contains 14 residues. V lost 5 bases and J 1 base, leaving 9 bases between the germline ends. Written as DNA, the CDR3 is TGTGCCAGTAGTCTATTGGTGAGCAATCAGCCCCAGCATTTT. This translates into CASSLLVSNQPQHF.

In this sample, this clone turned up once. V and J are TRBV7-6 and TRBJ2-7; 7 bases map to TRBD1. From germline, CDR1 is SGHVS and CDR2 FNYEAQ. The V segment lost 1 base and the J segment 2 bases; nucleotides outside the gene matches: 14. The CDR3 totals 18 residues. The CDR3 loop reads CASSLGESWGQSPYEQYF. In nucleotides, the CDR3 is TGTGCCAGCAGCTTAGGGGAATCATGGGGACAGAGCCCCTACGAGCAGTACTTC.

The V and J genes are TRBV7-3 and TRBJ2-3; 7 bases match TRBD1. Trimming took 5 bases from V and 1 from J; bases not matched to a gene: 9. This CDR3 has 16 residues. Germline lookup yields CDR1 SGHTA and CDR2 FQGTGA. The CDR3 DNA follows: TGTGCCAGCAGCCGCCAAGGGGGCCTTCGCACAGATACGCAGTATTTT. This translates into CASSRQGGLRTDTQYF.

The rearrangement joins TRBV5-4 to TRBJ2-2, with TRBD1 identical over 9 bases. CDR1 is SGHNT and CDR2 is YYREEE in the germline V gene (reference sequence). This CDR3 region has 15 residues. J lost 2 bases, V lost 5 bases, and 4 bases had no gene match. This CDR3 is CASRLQGANTGELFF. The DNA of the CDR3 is TGTGCCAGCAGATTACAGGGGGCTAACACCGGGGAGCTGTTTTTT. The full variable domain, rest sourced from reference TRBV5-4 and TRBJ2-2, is ETGVTQSPTHLIKTRGQQVTLRCSSQSGHNTVSWYQQALGQGPQFIFQYYREEENGRGNFPPRFSGLQFPNYSSELNVNALELDDSALYLCASRLQGANTGELFFGEGSRLTVL.

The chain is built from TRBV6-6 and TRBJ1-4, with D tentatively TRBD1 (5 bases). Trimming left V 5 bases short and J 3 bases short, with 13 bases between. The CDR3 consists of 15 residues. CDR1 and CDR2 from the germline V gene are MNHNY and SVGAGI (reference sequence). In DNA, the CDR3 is TGTGCCAGCAGTGGGGGTCAGGCACCTAATGAAAAACTGTTTTTT. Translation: CASSGGQAPNEKLFF.

The CDR3 loop reads CASSPRGTGTNEQFF. CDR3 nucleotide sequence: TGTGCCAGCAGCCCGAGGGGGACAGGGACCAATGAGCAGTTCTTC. This chain uses TRBV5-5 with TRBJ2-1; 9 nucleotides agree with TRBD1. The CDR3 is 15 residues long. CDR1 is SGHKS and CDR2 is YYEKEE in the germline V gene (reference sequence). Trimming took 4 bases from V and 6 from J; bases not matched to a gene: 8.

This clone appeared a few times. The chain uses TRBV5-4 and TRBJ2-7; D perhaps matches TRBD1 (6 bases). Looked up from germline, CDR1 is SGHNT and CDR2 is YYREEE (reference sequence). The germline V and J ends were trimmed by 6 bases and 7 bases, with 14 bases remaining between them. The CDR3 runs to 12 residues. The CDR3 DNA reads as TGTGCCAGCAACAGGGAGACGGGTGAGCAGTACTTC. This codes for CASNRETGEQYF.

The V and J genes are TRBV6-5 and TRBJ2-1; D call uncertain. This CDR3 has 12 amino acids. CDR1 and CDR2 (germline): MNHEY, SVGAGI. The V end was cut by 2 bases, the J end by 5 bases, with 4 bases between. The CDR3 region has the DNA TGTGCCAGCAGTTACGAGAACAATGAGCAGTTCTTC. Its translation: CASSYENNEQFF.

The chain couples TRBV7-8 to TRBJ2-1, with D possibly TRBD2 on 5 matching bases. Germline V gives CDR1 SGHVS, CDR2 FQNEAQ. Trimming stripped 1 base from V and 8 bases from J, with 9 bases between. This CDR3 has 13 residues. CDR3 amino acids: CASSLGRVYEQFF. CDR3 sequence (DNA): TGTGCCAGCAGCTTAGGGCGGGTATATGAGCAGTTCTTC.